This T cell receptor beta chain is from a study of vaccination effects on CD4 cells after COVID-19. V shed 5 bases, J shed 0 bases, and the junction held 13 bases outside the gene matches. The CDR3 is 18 amino acids. Looked up from germline, CDR1 is SGHRS and CDR2 is YFSETQ. Pools of viral peptides were used by the ViraFEST assay to expand antigen-specific CD4+ T cells ahead of sequencing. Culture lasted about ten days before CD4+ T cell isolation. The vaccine given was either BNT162b2 or mRNA-1273, in two doses. Each well held 1.5 million to 2 million PBMC cultured with approximately 9.6 ug/ml peptides and 7.5 to 10 IU/ml IL-2. Each culture had half its medium swapped for IL-2 medium on days 3 and 7. Data came from immunoSEQ multiplex PCR; TCRdb stores just in-frame clones and leaves some out. The top ten clones hold about 15% of a sample with some 50,000 clones, over 60% of them seen once. Study results and caveats: Pronounced clonal contraction occurred in clones induced by infection and by vaccine late after vaccination.

This clone has only a few counts. Antigen: not known. The sample consisted of CD4+ T cells from PBMCs cultured with HCoV-OC43 spike peptides, taken after COVID-19 vaccination. Described subset: HCoV-OC43 spike overlapping peptide pool stimulation. The rearrangement links TRBV5-1 to TRBJ1-4, with 7 nucleotides matching TRBD1. The receptor comes from a human donor who received a COVID-19 vaccine. The CDR3 DNA is TGCGCCAGCAGAAGAGGCCGGGACAGAACTGCAACTAATGAAAAACTGTTTTTT. Encoded protein: CASRRGRDRTATNEKLFF.